This TCR beta chain came from a study of cytomegalovirus exposure and HLA in healthy donors. Study overall: For the approximately 420 genotyped donors, about 79% fell within the Caucasian-associated ancestry cluster.

This PCR relied on a set of 60 Vbeta primers and 13 Jbeta primers. Produced via immunoSEQ multiplex PCR; TCRdb's table is partial and in-frame only. The sample carries under 200,000 clones, about 80% recorded once. Study-wide results and limits: TCR beta chains associated with HLA were, in a later analysis, more clonally expanded than equally common others. The study found most TCR sequences rare, yet found some public TCRs in many donors. Highest at DRB1 and lowest at HLA-C, TCR association rates differed among HLA loci in a later analysis.

This clone was picked up a small number of times. Its antigen is currently unknown. The length of the CDR3 is 16 residues. Germline V lookup: CDR1 SEHNR, CDR2 FQNEAQ (reference sequence). The V gene end was trimmed by 7 bases and the J gene end by 4 bases; junction bases not matched to a gene: 16. This TCR was sampled from a young man in good health and CMV-seronegative. The sample consisted of PBMCs. The chain joins TRBV7-9 to TRBJ2-7; TRBD1 matches at 7 bases. The CDR3 reads CASTPGVGQGVYEQYF. CDR3 in DNA: TGTGCCAGCACCCCCGGCGTGGGGCAGGGGGTTTACGAGCAGTACTTC.